The 20 T cell receptor beta chains listed next were all sequenced from one sample in a study of CD8+ T cells in alopecia areata. Treatment given: oral pan-JAK inhibitor, 5-10 mg twice daily. Reverse transcribed after extraction, RNA yielded cDNA as the sequencing template. Clones were sequenced by immunoSEQ multiplex PCR, and TCRdb holds only the in-frame ones, with some missing. Of roughly 200,000 clones in the sample, about two fifths are singletons; the top ten hold 0.48%. Specimen: CD4+ T cells sorted from blood, collected at roughly week 30, from a patient treated with tofacitinib. These receptors were obtained from a human donor with alopecia areata.

V and J are TRBV7-9 and TRBJ2-1, with TRBD1 matching over 7 bases. The germline gives CDR1 SEHNR, CDR2 FQNEAQ (reference sequence). Germline trimming cut 1 base from V and 10 bases from J; bases unmatched to any gene: 4. This CDR3 spans 13 amino acids. For the CDR3, the DNA is TGTGCCAGCAGCTTAGAACAGGGGATGGAGCAGTTCTTC. Translation: CASSLEQGMEQFF.

J is TRBJ1-2 and V is TRBV27; D not resolved. V was clipped by 5 bases and J by 4 bases, with 14 bases between them. CDR3 length: 14 amino acids. The germline V gene has CDR1 MNHEY and CDR2 SMNVEV (reference sequence). The CDR3, as DNA: TGTGCCAGCAGTCCGCGAACCCAGACCTATGGCTACACCTTC. Translating it yields CASSPRTQTYGYTF.

As to this clone: The sample has other DNA sequences that encode this CDR3 too. The V and J genes are TRBV29-1 and TRBJ2-7, with D possibly TRBD1 on 5 matching bases. Trimming took off 1 base at V and 4 bases at J, with 11 bases between the two ends. CDR1 is SQVTM and CDR2 is ANQGSEA in the germline V gene. The CDR3 extends over 13 amino acids. In DNA form, the CDR3 reads TGCAGCGTTGAAGCCTACAGGCCATACGAGCAGTACTTC. As protein: CSVEAYRPYEQYF.

The chain has TRBV7-8 and TRBJ2-1, with unresolved D. Deletions cut 5 bases from V and 5 bases from J, with 13 bases between. Germline V lookup: CDR1 SGHVS, CDR2 FQNEAQ. The CDR3 has 14 residues. For the CDR3, the DNA is TGTGCCAGCAGCCCCCTCGGCACCAACAATGAGCAGTTCTTC. It is translated as CASSPLGTNNEQFF.

This chain joins TRBV6-6 and TRBJ2-2; either TRBD1 or TRBD2 may supply D (7 bases each). CDR3 length equals 15 residues. The V gene's germline CDR1 is MNHNY and CDR2 SVGAGI (reference sequence). V was trimmed by 6 bases and J by 6 bases, leaving 17 bases between them. The DNA for the CDR3 is TGTGCCAGCAGCAGACAGGGTGCGGGGGCCGGGGAGCTGTTTTTT. It encodes CASSRQGAGAGELFF.

J is TRBJ2-5 and V is TRBV29-1, with D possibly matching TRBD2 (5 bases). Germline V lookup: CDR1 SQVTM, CDR2 ANQGSEA. V was trimmed by 7 bases and J by 5 bases, leaving 17 bases between them. The CDR3 length is 13 residues. The CDR3 sequence: CSGSASLRETQYF. CDR3 nucleotide sequence: TGCAGCGGTAGTGCTAGCTTGAGGGAGACCCAGTACTTC.

The chain has TRBV7-9 and TRBJ2-7, with D perhaps TRBD2 (5 bases). Germline V gives CDR1 SEHNR, CDR2 FQNEAQ (reference sequence). V was shortened by 6 bases and J by 0 bases, with 9 bases between the two germline ends. This CDR3 spans 13 amino acids. Here the CDR3 reads CASSLGLSYEQYF. In DNA, the CDR3 is TGTGCCAGCAGTCTTGGACTCTCCTACGAGCAGTACTTC.

The J gene is TRBJ2-3, the V gene TRBV9, with D uncertain. Trimming cost V 0 bases and J 4 bases, with 15 bases left between them. Germline V CDR1 and CDR2: SGDLS, YYNGEE. This CDR3 comprises 16 residues. The CDR3 is CASSVGLGTTSDTQYF. The CDR3 bases are TGTGCCAGCAGCGTAGGCCTGGGAACCACTTCAGATACGCAGTATTTT.

This chain joins TRBV7-9 and TRBJ2-7; no clear D. Germline-derived CDR1 and CDR2 are SEHNR and FQNEAQ (reference sequence). The length of the CDR3 is 16 residues. V lost 5 bases, J lost 0 bases, and 17 bases lay in between. The CDR3 bases are TGTGCCAGCAGCCCGGCAACAGTGTTTTACTCCTACGAGCAGTACTTC. Translated, it gives CASSPATVFYSYEQYF.

The genes are TRBV5-1 and TRBJ2-5; 7 bases map to TRBD2. J lost 2 bases, V lost 5 bases, and 9 bases had no gene match. The CDR3 length is 15 residues. Germline V lookup: CDR1 SGHRS, CDR2 YFSETQ. The CDR3 region has the DNA TGCGCCAGCAGTCTTTCTAGCGGCCTACAAGAGACCCAGTACTTC. The encoded protein is CASSLSSGLQETQYF.

This clone appeared a few times. The V call is TRBV30, the J call TRBJ2-2; D could derive from TRBD1 or TRBD2 (5 bases each). Germline V gene lookup returns CDR1 GTSNPN and CDR2 SVGIG (reference sequence). The length of the CDR3 is 17 residues. Trimming left V 3 bases short and J 0 bases short, with 17 bases between. The DNA for the CDR3 is TGTGCCTGGAGCTACCCCCTCGGGGCTACGAACACCGGGGAGCTGTTTTTT. It is translated as CAWSYPLGATNTGELFF.

The gene calls are TRBV7-9 and TRBJ1-4, with 7 bases matching TRBD1. CDR3 length: 15 residues. With 2 bases clipped from V and 4 bases from J, the junction kept 4 bases outside the gene matches. Germline lookup yields CDR1 SEHNR and CDR2 FQNEAQ (reference sequence). The CDR3 region has the DNA TGTGCCAGCAGCTTAATGGGACAGATTAATGAAAAACTGTTTTTT. Translating gives CASSLMGQINEKLFF.

CDR3 DNA sequence: TGTGCCAGCAGCTTAGGGGGGTGGCAGGAGTTGAACACTGAAGCTTTCTTT. It is translated as CASSLGGWQELNTEAFF. The chain carries TRBV7-9 and TRBJ1-1; possible D gene TRBD1, 5 bases. V lost 1 base and J lost 0, with 15 bases in between. Germline lookup yields CDR1 SEHNR and CDR2 FQNEAQ (reference sequence). This CDR3 has 17 residues.

This clone was observed a handful of times. The gene calls are TRBV7-2 and TRBJ2-5, with 9 bases matching TRBD1. The CDR3 length is 16 residues. CDR1 is SGHTA, CDR2 FQGNSA, per germline. V was pared by 3 bases and J by 5 bases, with 10 bases of the junction left unmatched. This CDR3 reads CASSFGRDRARETQYF. CDR3 nucleotide sequence: TGTGCCAGCAGCTTCGGCCGGGACAGGGCTCGGGAGACCCAGTACTTC.

V and J are TRBV2 and TRBJ2-3; 9 bases match TRBD2. Germline V gene sequence: CDR1 SNHLY, CDR2 FYNNEI. CDR3 length equals 13 residues. V dropped 0 bases and J dropped 8; count of bases not matched to a gene: 0. This chain's CDR3 is CASSEASGSTQYF. CDR3 sequence (DNA): TGTGCCAGCAGTGAAGCTAGCGGGAGTACGCAGTATTTT.

This clone was found a few times. V and J are TRBV2 and TRBJ2-7; possibly TRBD1 or TRBD2 for D (5 bases each). The germline V gene has CDR1 SNHLY and CDR2 FYNNEI. The CDR3 loop spans 13 amino acids. Trimming removed 4 bases at V and 13 bases at J, with 20 bases between. The CDR3 nucleotides are TGTGCCAGCAGTGGACGGGACCCCGGAGCTCTATACTTC. Residues: CASSGRDPGALYF.

V and J are TRBV5-1 and TRBJ1-1; 7 bases align to TRBD1. Germline CDR1 and CDR2: SGHRS and YFSETQ. V was pared by 3 bases and J by 1 base, with 6 bases of the junction left unmatched. The CDR3 extends over 15 amino acids. The CDR3 sequence: CASSSKTGRNTEAFF. CDR3 sequence (DNA): TGCGCCAGCAGCTCAAAGACAGGGCGGAACACTGAAGCTTTCTTT.

This clone turned up a few times. The DNA of the CDR3 is TGTGCCATCAGTGAGTCGACGGGGACCGGGGAGCTGTTTTTT. This codes for CAISESTGTGELFF. This rearrangement joins TRBV10-3 to TRBJ2-2; possible D gene TRBD2, 5 bases. This CDR3 comprises 14 residues. Looked up from germline, CDR1 is ENHRY and CDR2 is SYGVKD. V lost 0 bases and J lost 5, with 7 bases in between.

The V gene is TRBV30, the J gene TRBJ2-1; 12 bases map to TRBD2. J lost 6 bases, V lost 0 bases, and 3 bases had no gene match. CDR1 GTSNPN and CDR2 SVGIG come from the germline V gene (reference sequence). The CDR3 length is 15 residues. The CDR3 loop is CAWSVGLAGTNEQFF. For the CDR3, the DNA is TGTGCCTGGAGTGTAGGACTAGCGGGAACCAATGAGCAGTTCTTC.

This clone was detected a few times. The chain recombines TRBV30 with TRBJ2-5, with TRBD2 identical over 13 bases. V was pared by 3 bases and J by 5 bases, with 18 bases of the junction left unmatched. Germline loops: CDR1 GTSNPN, CDR2 SVGIG (reference sequence). CDR3 length: 19 amino acids. CDR3 DNA: TGTGCCTGGAGCAGGGACAGGGGGACTAGCGGGATTTCTTGGGAGACCCAGTACTTC. Translated: CAWSRDRGTSGISWETQYF.